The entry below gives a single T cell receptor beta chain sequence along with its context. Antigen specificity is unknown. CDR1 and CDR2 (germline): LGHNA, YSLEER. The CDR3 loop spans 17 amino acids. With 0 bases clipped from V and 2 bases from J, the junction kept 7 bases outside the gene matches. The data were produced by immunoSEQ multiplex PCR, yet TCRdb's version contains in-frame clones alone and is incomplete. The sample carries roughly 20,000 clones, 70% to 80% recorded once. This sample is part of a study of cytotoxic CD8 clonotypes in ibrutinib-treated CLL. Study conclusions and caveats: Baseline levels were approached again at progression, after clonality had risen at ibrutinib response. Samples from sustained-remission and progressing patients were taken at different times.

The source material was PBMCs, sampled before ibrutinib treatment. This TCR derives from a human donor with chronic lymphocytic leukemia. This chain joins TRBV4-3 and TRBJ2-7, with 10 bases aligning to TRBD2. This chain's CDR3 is CASSQDRGLARTYEQYF. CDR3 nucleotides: TGCGCCAGCAGCCAAGATAGGGGACTAGCGAGAACCTACGAGCAGTACTTC.